This T cell receptor (beta chain) appears in the sequencing data of a study of vaccination effects on CD4 cells after COVID-19. Study summary: Median timing of post-vaccine samples was 72 days after the second dose.

General observations from the study: Late after vaccination, infection- and vaccine-induced clones showed marked clonal contraction.

Method: immunoSEQ multiplex PCR; TCRdb's copy keeps in-frame clones and lacks some. The table has about 16,000 clones, approximately 70% seen once. On this clone itself: Its specificity is not known.

Expansion of antigen-specific CD4+ T cells with viral peptide pools was carried out by the ViraFEST assay before sequencing. Researchers isolated CD4+ T cells once roughly nine days of culture had elapsed. It was two doses of either the BNT162b2 or mRNA-1273 vaccine that participants received. The CDR3 covers 17 residues. Germline V CDR1 and CDR2: SGHTA, FQGNSA. Trimming took off 2 bases at V and 1 base at J, with 17 bases between the two ends. The sample was CD4+ T cells from PBMCs cultured with SARS-CoV-2 spike peptides, taken after COVID-19 vaccination. This TCR came from a human donor who received a COVID-19 vaccine. The V call is TRBV7-2, the J call TRBJ1-2, with D hard to call. CDR3 in DNA: TGTGCCAGCAGCTTAAGGTCCACCGGGTACGATAACTATGGCTACACCTTC. This translates into CASSLRSTGYDNYGYTF.